This T cell receptor (beta chain) was found in a study of T cell responses to AZD1222 COVID-19 vaccine. Notes on the study in general: The number of AZD1222 recipients seropositive at baseline was only 5 to 7.

Remarks on this clone: Its specificity is not known.

Clones were sequenced by immunoSEQ multiplex PCR, and TCRdb holds only the in-frame ones, with some missing. Seen here are some 150,000 clones, 93% observed once, and the top ten hold under 2%. The V segment lost 4 bases and the J segment 5 bases; nucleotides outside the gene matches: 10. This CDR3 is 15 amino acids long. The germline CDR1 and CDR2 sequences are GTSNPN and SVGIG (reference sequence). The clonotype comes from an adult in good health. The source was peripheral blood, collected on day 0 of AZD1222 vaccination. The genes are TRBV30 and TRBJ1-2; TRBD1 matches at 10 bases. The DNA of the CDR3 is TGTGCCTGGAACCGCCGGGACAGGGGTTTATATGGCTACACCTTC. It translates to CAWNRRDRGLYGYTF.